This is a list of T cell receptor beta chains from one sample in a study of cytomegalovirus exposure and HLA in healthy donors. Method: immunoSEQ multiplex PCR; TCRdb's copy keeps in-frame clones and lacks some. The sample lists more than 95,000 clones, 90% to 96% occurring once. The sequenced material came from PBMCs. The receptor source for this set is a man younger than 35 in good health and CMV-seronegative. Both conserved end residues are part of each CDR3. The D gene is left open where the match is weak. A clone size is listed for some rows: how often the clone was seen (once, few, many), or a class if it is expanded.

clone_size d_call j_call v_call cdr3_aa cdr3_nt
. . TRBJ2-1 TRBV15 CATSMRGTLPYNEQFF TGTGCCACCAGCATGCGAGGGACTCTTCCCTACAATGAGCAGTTCTTC
. TRBD2 TRBJ2-7 TRBV5-3 CARSLIGGYEQYF TGTGCCAGAAGCTTGATCGGGGGGTACGAGCAGTACTTC
. TRBD1 TRBJ2-7 TRBV25-1 CASRGQESYEQYF TGTGCCAGCAGGGGACAGGAGTCCTACGAGCAGTACTTC
. . TRBJ2-5 TRBV6-6 CASSDSGLPQETQYF TGTGCCAGCAGTGACTCGGGACTGCCGCAAGAGACCCAGTACTTC
. . TRBJ2-1 TRBV25-1 CASRQNRAQGSSYNEQFF TGTGCCAGCAGACAAAATCGGGCACAGGGAAGCTCCTACAATGAGCAGTTCTTC
. . TRBJ2-5 TRBV28 CASGNREKETQYF TGTGCCAGCGGTAATCGGGAGAAGGAGACCCAGTACTTC
. TRBD2 TRBJ2-1 TRBV11-2 CATHPGTSGSGEQFF TGTGCCACCCATCCCGGGACTAGCGGGAGCGGTGAGCAGTTCTTC
once . TRBJ1-5 TRBV7-8 CASSLAPGAPNQPQHF TGTGCCAGCAGCTTAGCCCCAGGGGCACCAAATCAGCCCCAGCATTTT
. TRBD1 TRBJ1-1 TRBV30 CAWSVWTGENTEAFF TGTGCCTGGAGTGTATGGACAGGTGAGAACACTGAAGCTTTCTTT
. . TRBJ2-3 TRBV6-6 CASSPGSTDTQYF TGTGCCAGCAGCCCCGGGAGCACAGATACGCAGTATTTT
once . TRBJ2-6 TRBV11-2 CASSDQGSGANVLTF TGTGCCAGCAGCGACCAGGGCTCTGGGGCCAACGTCCTGACTTTC
. . TRBJ1-4 TRBV7-9 CASSSLDEKLFF TGTGCCAGCAGCTCACTAGACGAAAAACTGTTTTTT
. . TRBJ1-2 TRBV6-5 CASSDQGRAGGYTF TGTGCCAGCAGTGACCAGGGCCGGGCAGGGGGCTACACCTTC
few . TRBJ1-2 TRBV6-1 CASSEARASPYGYTF TGTGCCAGCAGTGAAGCCAGGGCTTCTCCCTATGGCTACACCTTC
. . TRBJ1-2 TRBV27 CASSPGPLRGIGYTF TGTGCCAGCAGTCCTGGTCCGTTAAGAGGGATTGGCTACACCTTC
. TRBD2 TRBJ2-1 TRBV4-1 CASSQVGLAEQFF TGCGCCAGCAGCCAAGTCGGACTAGCGGAGCAGTTCTTC
. . TRBJ2-7 TRBV6-1 CASSEAIPRLIPYEQYF TGTGCCAGCAGTGAAGCTATCCCCAGGCTGATACCCTACGAGCAGTACTTC
. . TRBJ2-1 TRBV7-8 CASSLIGQGMVNEQFF TGTGCCAGCAGCTTAATCGGTCAGGGGATGGTTAATGAGCAGTTCTTC
. . TRBJ2-2 TRBV7-3 CASSFAPLGLATGELFF TGTGCCAGCAGCTTTGCCCCCTTGGGACTGGCCACCGGGGAGCTGTTTTTT
once . TRBJ2-1 TRBV5-8 CASSWEGGYNEQFF TGTGCCAGCAGCTGGGAGGGGGGCTACAATGAGCAGTTCTTC
. . TRBJ1-1 TRBV6-1 CASSEVHRFGTEAFF TGTGCCAGCAGTGAAGTCCACAGGTTCGGCACTGAAGCTTTCTTT
. TRBD1 TRBJ1-5 TRBV5-1 CASSVTGGNQPQHF TGCGCCAGCAGCGTGACAGGGGGCAATCAGCCCCAGCATTTT
. TRBD1 TRBJ2-7 TRBV28 CASSSRQGPSSYEQYF TGTGCCAGCAGTTCCCGACAGGGGCCAAGCTCCTACGAGCAGTACTTC
. TRBD1 TRBJ1-1 TRBV5-6 CASSWKAGQGKLFPF TGTGCCAGCAGCTGGAAGGCAGGACAGGGGAAGTTATTCCCCTTC
. TRBD2 TRBJ2-7 TRBV20-1 CSGDYYEQYF TGCAGTGGGGACTACTACGAGCAGTACTTC
. . TRBJ2-3 TRBV13 CASTSLSTDTQYF TGTGCCAGCACCTCGTTGAGCACAGATACGCAGTATTTT
. . TRBJ2-7 TRBV28 CASILAGRYGEQYF TGTGCCAGCATTCTTGCAGGGCGCTACGGTGAGCAGTACTTC
. TRBD2 TRBJ2-2 TRBV5-1 CASSPLAGENTGELFF TGCGCCAGCAGCCCCCTAGCGGGAGAGAACACCGGGGAGCTGTTTTTT
. TRBD1 TRBJ2-7 TRBV13 CASSYGTGGREQYF TGTGCCAGCAGCTACGGGACAGGGGGCAGGGAGCAGTACTTC
. . TRBJ2-1 TRBV19 CASSILTYNEQFF TGTGCCAGTAGTATTCTTACCTACAATGAGCAGTTCTTC
. . TRBJ2-7 TRBV6-6 CASSSPEGRYEQYF TGTGCCAGCAGTTCCCCGGAGGGTAGGTACGAGCAGTACTTC
. TRBD1 TRBJ1-4 TRBV4-3 CASIKLTGTANEKLFF TGCGCCAGCATTAAGCTTACAGGGACAGCGAATGAAAAACTGTTTTTT
. . TRBJ1-4 TRBV7-3 CASSLTARDEKLFF TGTGCCAGCAGCTTGACGGCCAGGGATGAAAAACTGTTTTTT
. TRBD1 TRBJ2-7 TRBV19 CASSIGGPGQGYEQYF TGTGCCAGTAGTATAGGGGGCCCGGGACAGGGCTACGAGCAGTACTTC
. TRBD1 TRBJ1-2 TRBV7-2 CASSLSGTGNYGYTF TGTGCCAGCAGCTTATCAGGGACAGGGAACTATGGCTACACCTTC
. TRBD1 TRBJ1-1 TRBV19 CASSPVDRGQLNTEAFF TGTGCCAGTAGTCCTGTTGATAGGGGGCAACTGAACACTGAAGCTTTCTTT
. . TRBJ1-1 TRBV7-3 CASSLRGGTEAFF TGTGCCAGCAGCTTACGGGGTGGGACTGAAGCTTTCTTT
few TRBD1 TRBJ1-1 TRBV6-5 CASRGQGTWNTEAFF TGTGCCAGCAGGGGACAGGGGACTTGGAACACTGAAGCTTTCTTT
. TRBD1 TRBJ2-1 TRBV15 CATSRDPRSRGHEQFF TGTGCCACCAGCAGAGATCCGAGGTCGAGGGGGCATGAGCAGTTCTTC
. . TRBJ1-4 TRBV15 CATSRGAMAGEKLFF TGTGCCACCAGCAGAGGTGCGATGGCGGGTGAAAAACTGTTTTTT
. . TRBJ1-1 TRBV18 CASSPWNTEAFF TGTGCCAGCTCCCCCTGGAACACTGAAGCTTTCTTT
. . TRBJ1-4 TRBV15 CATSRGRGVEKLFF TGTGCCACCAGCAGGGGGAGGGGGGTTGAAAAACTGTTTTTT